This TCR beta chain was identified in a study of Ad26.COV2.S vaccination and SARS-CoV-2 variants (dated by TCRdb to the early 2020s). Study-level background: Donors in the vaccine arm were drawn from COV1001, a phase I-IIa trial of Ad26.COV2.S in healthy adults that was multicentre, randomized, double-blind and placebo-controlled. Blinding of investigators to trial group allocation was maintained during experiments and outcome assessment. The TCR-sequenced set comprised approximately 32 samples: some 19 Ad26.COV2.S vaccine recipients, 5 placebo recipients and 8 SARS-CoV-2 convalescent individuals. TCRbeta repertoire sequencing served as the tool for gauging how specific and how broad the SARS-CoV-2-reactive T cell receptors were following Ad26.COV2.S vaccination. Ad26.COV2.S was given intramuscularly at 5x10^10 or 1x10^11 viral particles, as a single shot or as two shots 56 days apart. Participants in the trial were split at random into five groups of five each, receiving low-dose or high-dose Ad26.COV2.S once or twice, or else placebo on both occasions. Study-level results and caveats: Higher spike-specific TCR breadth was observed in Ad26.COV2.S recipients than in placebo recipients (P = 0.0014). Vaccine and placebo recipients had comparable non-spike TCR breadth, which fits with the vaccine containing only spike. Substantial breadth of spike-specific CD8+ and CD4+ T cell responses was reported after vaccination. The study lacked the statistical power to compare responses across vaccine doses or regimens. It was noted by the authors that total T cell responses may have been underestimated by the TCR breadth and depth analyses.

A note on this clone: Its antigen specificity is not known. No quality values exist for individual bases; no much larger clone is one base distant.

TCRbeta CDR3 regions were sequenced with the immunoSEQ Assay. After extraction, genomic DNA underwent amplification by bias-controlled multiplex PCR, followed by high-throughput sequencing. The authors processed their data as follows. To quantify the absolute abundance of every unique TCRbeta CDR3 region, sequences were collapsed and filtered. T cell fraction was estimated by normalization of TCRbeta template counts to usable DNA, with usable DNA being measured through amplification of reference genes present in all nucleated cells. Repertoire TCRs were annotated as SARS-CoV-2-specific when V gene, CDR3 amino acid sequence and J gene were exactly matched to a known reactive TCR set. The reference SARS-CoV-2 TCR set came from MIRA and was filtered for enrichment in COVID-19-positive ImmuneCODE repertoires, removing public or cross-reactive TCRs. Using the MIRA antigens, annotated TCRs were further analysed by specific ORF or by position within an ORF. Breadth was defined as annotated unique rearrangements over total unique productive rearrangements; depth was the summed frequency of those rearrangements. Two-sided Wilcoxon rank-sum tests were used to compare TCR breadth between groups. The immuneACCESS repertoire file appears here via TCRdb, limited to in-frame rearrangements. These files lack a portion of the clones; in checked studies, under half of the deficit traces to unresolved V genes, and the cause of the others is not known. Clonal size and the V and J genes are those of that table, whereas D and trimming came from the DNA. Present in this sample are around 300,000 clones, around nine tenths of which were seen just once. Of the sample, roughly 10% falls within the top ten clones.

This specimen's treatment or condition label, per the study, means: 19 received Ad26.COV2.S at low or high dose, single or two shots; roughly 5 received placebo; per-sample allocation not given. Repertoires of vaccine and placebo recipients were sequenced from samples taken on day 63 after the first injection. Between 29 July and 7 August 2020, Cohort 1b enrolled around 25 adults aged 18-55 years at one site in Boston, USA. Ad26.COV2.S was a replication-incompetent adenovirus type 26 vector expressing a prefusion-stabilized SARS-CoV-2 spike protein from the original Wuhan strain. Sequences SGHTA (CDR1) and FQGNSA (CDR2) are obtained from the germline V gene. The CDR3 holds 17 amino acids from the cysteine to the phenylalanine. CDR3 DNA is the only sequence kept; it has 51 bases, read in frame from the first base. V is cut back by 5 bases and J by 0 bases, with 11 bases in the junction unmatched.

The sample was peripheral blood, taken in a trial of Ad26.COV2.S vaccine versus placebo. The chain couples TRBV7-2 to TRBJ1-2; 8 middle bases align to TRBD1. This TCR was recovered from a person between 18 and 59 years old who received the Ad26.COV2.S COVID-19 vaccine or a placebo. The CDR3 reads CASSRGGTGTANYGYTF. The DNA sequence follows: TGTGCCAGCAGCCGGGGGGGGACAGGCACAGCTAACTATGGCTACACCTTC.